These 2 T cell receptor beta chains originate from one sample sequenced in a study of CD4+ T cells in melanoma. Produced via immunoSEQ multiplex PCR; TCRdb's table is partial and in-frame only. This table has about 21,000 clones, around 78% appearing once. All receptors come from a human donor with melanoma.

The V call is TRBV7-8, the J call TRBJ2-5, with TRBD2 matching 15 bases. This CDR3 has 19 amino acids. The V segment lost 7 bases and the J segment 5 bases; nucleotides outside the gene matches: 17. Germline CDR1 and CDR2: SGHVS and FQNEAQ. Here the CDR3 reads CASTKWTSGGALNGETQYF. DNA of the CDR3: TGTGCCAGCACCAAATGGACTAGCGGGGGGGCCCTAAATGGGGAGACCCAGTACTTC.

The chain employs TRBV19 and TRBJ1-4; 7 positions match TRBD1. V gave up 10 bases and J gave up 8 bases; unmatched junction bases: 22. This CDR3 has 17 residues. Germline-derived CDR1 and CDR2 are LNHDA and SQIVND (reference sequence). The CDR3 DNA reads as TGTGCCACAAAAACCCCGGGCCCGACAGGGTTGGACGAAAAACTGTTTTTT. It is translated as CATKTPGPTGLDEKLFF.